This TCR beta chain comes out of a study of tumor-infiltrating lymphocytes in localized non-small cell lung cancer (dated by TCRdb to the early 2020s). Background for the entire study: The cohort covered several histologies, both smokers and never-smokers, and patients whose samples were collected after neoadjuvant chemotherapy. From each patient came resected tumor tissue plus uninvolved lung tissue from that same patient, and the uninvolved lung tissue was described as non-adjacent to the tumor. The same patients underwent several integrated assays, with TCR sequencing performed together with flow cytometry, multiplex immunofluorescence, RNA-seq, exome sequencing and proteomics. The overall ICON cohort was composed of roughly 150 surgical patients with localized non-small cell lung cancer whose tumors were resected. A total of fewer than 65 patients were included in the paired tumor versus uninvolved lung comparison of immunoSEQ T-cell fraction. What the authors observed across the whole study: In line with immunofluorescence CD3 counts, TCRbeta sequencing supported higher T cell infiltration in tumors compared with uninvolved lung tissue. The TCR-derived T-cell fraction showed no difference between the flow cytometry-defined immunotypes IM1 (good prognosis) and IM2 (poor prognosis). Because different assays used different pieces of the same tissue, intratumor heterogeneity could not be separated from technical variation. Because assay coverage varied across patients depending on available tissue quantity, TCR sequencing was performed for only a subset of the cohort. Tumor T-cell fraction from TCR sequencing was not associated with recurrence-free survival (p = 0.61).

The T-cell fraction in tumor and uninvolved lung tissue was obtained from TCR sequencing using the immunoSEQ assay. In the paper's pipeline: To analyze survival, patients were divided into a high T-cell fraction group (upper tertile) and a low T-cell fraction group (lower two tertiles), and the two groups were compared using a log-rank test. A signed-rank test was used to check for differences in T-cell fraction between paired tumor and uninvolved lung. TCRdb's version of the immuneACCESS table is confined to in-frame rearrangements and falls short of the full clone set. An unresolved V gene accounts for under half of the shortfall where checked; the remainder is of unknown origin. V and J calls and clone size are as listed in that table; D and trimming were resolved from the DNA. The sample includes tens of thousands of clones, with roughly 71% observed a single time. The ten largest clones capture roughly 14% of the sample.

Trimming takes 0 bases from V and 9 bases from J, and the germline ends sit 6 bases apart. The germline V gene (reference sequence) supplies CDR1 DFQATT and CDR2 SNEGSKA. The CDR3 starts with the cysteine, ends with the phenylalanine, and has 11 residues. The retained sequence is limited to the CDR3, 33 bases, with the frame set at the first base. Enrollment in ICON was initiated in the first half of 2016, and the last patient was enrolled in 2018. In a subcohort of about 76 patients, fresh tumor and matched uninvolved tissue were collected for in-depth immune analyses, with TCR sequencing among those analyses. TCR sequencing was performed on DNA isolated from bulk tissue, without cell sorting. This clone counts as medium-sized (0.01 to 0.1%). There is no known antigen for this receptor. It has no much larger one-base neighbor in the sample; base qualities were not kept.

The rearranged chain carries TRBV20-1 and TRBJ2-1, with an unclear D gene assignment. The sequenced sample consisted of lung tumor tissue. This clonotype originated in a human donor with non-small cell lung cancer. The CDR3 is CSARDVGEQFF. The nucleotide sequence reads as follows: TGCAGTGCTAGAGATGTTGGTGAGCAGTTCTTC.